These 8 T cell receptor beta chains came from one sample sequenced in a study of blood T cells in healthy people across ages. Combining a sample-barcoded 5' primer with a J-beta primer mix, a second PCR ran for 7 to 11 cycles. TCRdb reanalysed the 5' RACE reads using MiXCR and keeps one entry per CDR3 protein. The repertoire consists of hundreds of thousands of distinct CDR3 sequences, with about 30% occurring once and the leading ten covering less than 20%. The source material was blood. The receptors derive from a woman of 80 years or more in good health.

Notes on this clonotype: A much larger clone differs by one base, so this may be a read error. This chain joins TRBV7-9 and TRBJ1-4; D gene ambiguous. The CDR3 consists of 12 residues. Germline CDR1 is SEHNR and CDR2 is FQNEAQ (reference sequence). The chain's CDR3 is CASTRENEKRFF. CDR3 DNA sequence: TGTGCCAGCACGAGGGAAAATGAAAAACGGTTTTTT.

This clonotype has a count of ten or more. The CDR3 region is CASSRQYEQYF. In DNA, the CDR3 is TGTGCCAGCAGCCGGCAATACGAGCAGTACTTC. This sequence joins TRBV5-5 and TRBJ2-7; no definite D call. This CDR3 spans 11 amino acids. Germline assignment: CDR1 SGHKS and CDR2 YYEKEE (reference sequence). V was cut by 4 bases and J by 4 bases, with 6 bases left in between. The variable domain in full, completed from reference TRBV5-5 and TRBJ2-7, reads DAGVTQSPTHLIKTRGQQVTLRCSPISGHKSVSWYQQVLGQGPQFIFQYYEKEERGRGNFPDRFSARQFPNYSSELNVNALLLGDSALYLCASSRQYEQYFGPGTRLTVT.

A note on this clonotype: With a much larger clone just one base away, this may be a read error. The chain links TRBV7-9 to TRBJ2-6; tentative D call: TRBD1 (6 bases). From germline, CDR1 is SEHNR and CDR2 FQNEAQ (reference sequence). The CDR3 extends over 17 amino acids. In DNA, the CDR3 is TGTGCCAGCAGTCCATACACAGGGCCTTCTGGGGCCAACGTCCGGACTTTC. As protein: CASSPYTGPSGANVRTF.

With respect to this clonotype: One base away lies a much larger clone, so this may be a sequencing read error. This chain joins TRBV20-1 and TRBJ2-6; 11 bases align to TRBD1. This CDR3 has 18 residues. Per the germline V gene, CDR1 is DFQATT and CDR2 is SNEGSKA (reference sequence). The CDR3 DNA is TGCAGTGCTAGAGATCCGAGGACAGGGGGCGGTGGGACCAACGTCCTGACTTTC. As protein: CSARDPRTGGGGTNVLTF.

This clonotype was seen ten or more times. V gene TRBV12-3 or TRBV12-4 combines with J gene TRBJ2-7, with D maybe TRBD2 (6 bases). The CDR3 has 15 amino acids. With 1 base removed from V and 0 bases from J, the gap between germline ends came to 10 bases. The CDR3 loop reads CASSLGGVFSYEQYF. In DNA, the CDR3 is TGTGCCAGCAGTTTAGGCGGGGTTTTCTCCTACGAGCAGTACTTC.

Comment on this clonotype: This sequence may be a read error, since a much larger clone differs from it by one base. The V call is TRBV7-2, the J call TRBJ2-5; 12 bases fit TRBD2. The CDR3 is 16 amino acids. After removal of 4 bases from V and 11 bases from J, the junction contained 14 bases not matched to a gene. Looked up from germline, CDR1 is SGHTA and CDR2 is FQGNSA. The CDR3 DNA follows: TGTGCCAGCAGCTACGCGGTACTAGCGGGGGGCCGGCGGCAGTACTTC. Translated, it gives CASSYAVLAGGRRQYF.

A word on this clonotype: This sequence may be a read error, since a much larger clone differs from it by one base. The chain has TRBV3-1 and TRBJ2-3, with 11 positions matching TRBD2. The germline V gene encodes CDR1 LGHDT and CDR2 YNNKEL (reference sequence). CDR3 length: 15 residues. The CDR3 DNA is TGTGCCAGCACCCGTACTAGCGGGGGAACAGATACGCGGTATTTT. Its protein is CASTRTSGGTDTRYF.

This clonotype was counted at least ten times. This chain uses TRBV11-2 with TRBJ2-3; TRBD2 matches at 10 bases. Germline trimming cut 1 base from V and 0 bases from J; bases unmatched to any gene: 22. This CDR3 comprises 23 residues. The germline V gene encodes CDR1 SGHAT and CDR2 FQNNGV. The DNA of the CDR3 is TGTGCCAGCAGCTTAGTATCGCAAAAACCCCGGGCTAGCGGGGGCCCTAGCACAGATACGCAGTATTTT. Its protein is CASSLVSQKPRASGGPSTDTQYF. The entire variable domain, with the rest obtained from reference TRBV11-2 and TRBJ2-3, is as follows: EAGVAQSPRYKIIEKRQSVAFWCNPISGHATLYWYQQILGQGPKLLIQFQNNGVVDDSQLPKDRFSAERLKGVDSTLKIQPAKLEDSAVYLCASSLVSQKPRASGGPSTDTQYFGPGTRLTVL.